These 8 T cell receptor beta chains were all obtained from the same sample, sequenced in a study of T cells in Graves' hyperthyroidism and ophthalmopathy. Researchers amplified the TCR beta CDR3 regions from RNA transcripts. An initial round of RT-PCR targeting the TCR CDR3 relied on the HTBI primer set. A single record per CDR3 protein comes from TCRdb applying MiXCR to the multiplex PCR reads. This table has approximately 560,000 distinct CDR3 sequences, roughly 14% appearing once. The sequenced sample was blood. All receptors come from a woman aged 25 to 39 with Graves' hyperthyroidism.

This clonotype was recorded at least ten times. This CDR3 is CASSQGMVNQPQHF. The CDR3 DNA sequence: TGTGCCAGCAGCCAGGGAATGGTCAATCAGCCCCAGCATTTT. The V gene is TRBV3-1, the J gene TRBJ1-5, with D hard to call. Germline loops: CDR1 LGHDT, CDR2 YNNKEL (reference sequence). This CDR3 spans 14 amino acids. Deletions cut 3 bases from V and 3 bases from J, with 9 bases between.

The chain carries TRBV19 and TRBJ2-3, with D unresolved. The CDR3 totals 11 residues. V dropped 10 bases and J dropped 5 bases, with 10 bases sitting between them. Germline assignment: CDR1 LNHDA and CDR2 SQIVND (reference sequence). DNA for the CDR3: TGTGCCACCTCCCCGGGAGATACGCAGTATTTT. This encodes CATSPGDTQYF.

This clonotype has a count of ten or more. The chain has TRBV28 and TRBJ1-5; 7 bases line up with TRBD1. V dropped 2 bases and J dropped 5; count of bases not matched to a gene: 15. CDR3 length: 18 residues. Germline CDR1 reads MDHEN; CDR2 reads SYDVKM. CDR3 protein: CASSLRRDSLSYYQPQHF. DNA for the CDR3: TGTGCCAGCAGTTTAAGGAGGGACAGCCTTTCTTATTATCAGCCCCAGCATTTT.

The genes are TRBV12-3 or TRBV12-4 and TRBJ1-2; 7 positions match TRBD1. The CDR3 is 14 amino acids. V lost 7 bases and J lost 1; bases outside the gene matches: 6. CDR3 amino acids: CASTGTEVNYGYTF. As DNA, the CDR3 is TGTGCCAGCACCGGGACAGAGGTTAACTATGGCTACACCTTC.

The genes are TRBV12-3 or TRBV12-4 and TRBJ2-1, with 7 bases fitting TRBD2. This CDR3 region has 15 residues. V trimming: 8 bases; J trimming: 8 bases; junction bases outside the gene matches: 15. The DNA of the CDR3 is TGTGCCAGCTTTGAAGCGGGACGGGGGTACCATGAGCAGTTCTTC. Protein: CASFEAGRGYHEQFF.

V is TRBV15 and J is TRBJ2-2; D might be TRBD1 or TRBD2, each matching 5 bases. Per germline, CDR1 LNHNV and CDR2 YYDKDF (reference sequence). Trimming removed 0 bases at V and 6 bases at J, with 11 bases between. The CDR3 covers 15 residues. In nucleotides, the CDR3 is TGTGCCACCAGCAGAGATGGGGGTTACTCCGGGGAGCTGTTTTTT. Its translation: CATSRDGGYSGELFF.

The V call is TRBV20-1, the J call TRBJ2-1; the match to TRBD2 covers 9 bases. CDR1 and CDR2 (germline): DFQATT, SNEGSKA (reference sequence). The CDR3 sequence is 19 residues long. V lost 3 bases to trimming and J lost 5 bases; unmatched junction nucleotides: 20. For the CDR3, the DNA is TGCAGTGCTAGTACTCGTGTTTTTAGCGGGAGTCTCTCTGACAATGAGCAGTTCTTC. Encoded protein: CSASTRVFSGSLSDNEQFF.

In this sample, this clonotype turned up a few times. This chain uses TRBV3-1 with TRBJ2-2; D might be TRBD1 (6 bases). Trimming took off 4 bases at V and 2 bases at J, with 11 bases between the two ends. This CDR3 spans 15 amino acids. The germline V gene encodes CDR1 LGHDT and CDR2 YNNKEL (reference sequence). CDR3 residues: CASSPGTTNTGELFF. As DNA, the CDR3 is TGTGCCAGCAGCCCCGGGACAACAAACACCGGGGAGCTGTTTTTT.